The 19 T cell receptor beta chains below come from one sample, sequenced in a study of regulatory T cells in long-lasting Graves disease. The time point was: newly diagnosed GD, antithyroid drugs for less than 3 months. PBMC-extracted RNA yielded the TCR library. Building the TCR beta libraries relied on iRepertoire HTBI primers, and CDR3 regions underwent Arm-PCR. Using its own MiXCR run on the multiplex PCR reads, TCRdb lists one record per CDR3 protein. The data hold some 600,000 distinct CDR3 sequences, with roughly 15% observed a single time. This sample was shared with a second study, whose subject was T cells in Graves' hyperthyroidism and ophthalmopathy.

The sequencing here drew on peripheral blood mononuclear cells (PBMCs), taken at new diagnosis, from a patient treated with antithyroid drugs. All receptors come from a man between 18 and 35 years old with Graves disease.

This clonotype was picked up a small number of times. The rearrangement joins TRBV6-1 to TRBJ1-1; D remains ambiguous. The CDR3 runs to 14 residues. The V gene lost 7 bases and the J gene lost 0 bases, with 12 bases spanning the gap. Per germline, CDR1 MNHNS and CDR2 SASEGT. CDR3 nucleotides: TGTGCCAGCAAAGGAGGTCCGATGAACACTGAAGCTTTCTTT. This gives the protein CASKGGPMNTEAFF.

This rearrangement joins TRBV12-3 or TRBV12-4 to TRBJ2-2; the D gene is possibly TRBD2 (6 bases). The CDR3 covers 13 residues. V was shortened by 7 bases and J by 5 bases, with 11 bases between the two germline ends. CDR3 bases: TGTGCCAGCAACTTAGCGGAGACCGGGGAGCTGTTTTTT. Residues: CASNLAETGELFF.

This clonotype has more than one count but fewer than ten. The chain has TRBV19 and TRBJ2-7; D not resolved. V gave up 5 bases and J gave up 6 bases, with 20 bases separating them. Germline V lookup: CDR1 LNHDA, CDR2 SQIVND (reference sequence). The CDR3 is 15 amino acids. CDR3 region: CASSDPRATLSEQYF. Here the CDR3 DNA reads TGTGCCAGTAGTGACCCTAGGGCCACTCTTTCCGAGCAGTACTTC.

V usage is TRBV9 and J usage is TRBJ2-2; tentative D call: TRBD2 (5 bases). The germline V gene has CDR1 SGDLS and CDR2 YYNGEE. This CDR3 has 16 amino acids. With 4 bases removed from V and 5 bases from J, the gap between germline ends came to 18 bases. CDR3 nucleotides: TGTGCCAGCAGCCCGAGACGGACTGTCGTAACCGGGGAGCTGTTTTTT. Its protein product is CASSPRRTVVTGELFF.

This clonotype was seen at least ten times. The chain recombines TRBV3-1 with TRBJ2-1; no reliable D call. The CDR3 totals 15 residues. V gave up 0 bases and J gave up 6 bases, with 12 bases separating them. Germline CDR1 is LGHDT and CDR2 is YNNKEL (reference sequence). The CDR3 protein is CASSQDLGSSNEQFF. The CDR3 DNA reads as TGTGCCAGCAGCCAAGATCTGGGGTCTAGCAATGAGCAGTTCTTC.

The V and J genes are TRBV20-1 and TRBJ2-7, with 8 bases identical to TRBD2. The trim removed 7 bases at V and 1 base at J, leaving 6 bases unmatched. The CDR3 totals 13 residues. The germline gives CDR1 DFQATT, CDR2 SNEGSKA (reference sequence). The CDR3 DNA sequence: TGCAGTGTTAAGACTAGCGAATCCTACGAGCAGTACTTC. This sequence encodes CSVKTSESYEQYF.

This sequence joins TRBV29-1 and TRBJ2-2; 7 bases are a match to TRBD1. The CDR3 length is 14 residues. Germline CDR1 and CDR2: SQVTM and ANQGSEA. The V segment lost 5 bases and the J segment 3 bases; nucleotides outside the gene matches: 6. CDR3 protein: CSVTRDSYTGELFF. The CDR3 DNA follows: TGCAGCGTTACCCGGGACAGCTACACCGGGGAGCTGTTTTTT.

This clonotype has a count of ten or more. The V gene is TRBV15, the J gene TRBJ2-1; the match to TRBD2 covers 9 bases. There are 16 residues in the CDR3. Germline lookup yields CDR1 LNHNV and CDR2 YYDKDF (reference sequence). Unmatched junction bases numbered 6, after V lost 1 base and J lost 5 bases. The CDR3 reads CATSRGREGRNNEQFF. The CDR3 DNA reads as TGTGCCACCAGCAGAGGGCGGGAGGGCCGGAACAATGAGCAGTTCTTC. Together with reference TRBV15 and TRBJ2-1, the CDR3 gives the full variable domain: DAMVIQNPRYQVTQFGKPVTLSCSQTLNHNVMYWYQQKSSQAPKLLFHYYDKDFNNEADTPDNFQSRRPNTSFCFLDIRSPGLGDTAMYLCATSRGREGRNNEQFFGPGTRLTVL.

DNA of the CDR3: TGTGCCAGCAGCCAAGGAGATAGCGGGCTTACCGGGGAGCTGTTTTTT. It yields the protein CASSQGDSGLTGELFF. The rearrangement links TRBV3-1 to TRBJ2-2; TRBD2 matches at 7 bases. CDR3 length equals 16 residues. V lost 1 base, J lost 5 bases, and 7 bases stayed unmatched. Germline V gene sequence: CDR1 LGHDT, CDR2 YNNKEL (reference sequence).

This clonotype was seen ten or more times. V and J are TRBV5-1 and TRBJ2-1; unclear D gene. Trimming cost V 0 bases and J 8 bases, with 6 bases left between them. Germline CDR1 reads SGHRS; CDR2 reads YFSETQ. The CDR3 is made up of 12 amino acids. In nucleotides, the CDR3 is TGCGCCAGCAGCTTGGGGGGTTATGAGCAGTTCTTC. Amino acid sequence: CASSLGGYEQFF.

This clonotype was counted between two and nine times. The J gene is TRBJ2-1, the V gene TRBV7-9; maybe TRBD2 (5 bases). Trimming took 8 bases from V and 8 from J, leaving 22 bases between them. CDR1 is SEHNR and CDR2 is FQNEAQ in the germline V gene (reference sequence). The CDR3 sequence is 15 residues long. For the CDR3, the DNA is TGTGCCAGCTCCCCCCGGAGGCTCCAGGCCGATGAGCAGTTCTTC. Residues: CASSPRRLQADEQFF.

This chain joins TRBV20-1 and TRBJ2-3, with TRBD2 as a possible D gene (5 bases). Germline CDR1 DFQATT, CDR2 SNEGSKA (reference sequence). The germline V and J ends were trimmed by 3 bases and 1 base, with 14 bases remaining between them. This CDR3 has 15 amino acids. CDR3 loop: CSASWRVGGTDTQYF. Here the CDR3 DNA reads TGCAGTGCTAGCTGGCGGGTAGGAGGCACAGATACGCAGTATTTT.

This clonotype was detected a few times. V is TRBV5-1 and J is TRBJ1-3, with D tentatively TRBD1 (6 bases). Per the germline V gene, CDR1 is SGHRS and CDR2 is YFSETQ. CDR3 size: 15 residues. Trimming left V 1 base short and J 2 bases short, with 10 bases between. CDR3 sequence (DNA): TGCGCCAGCAGCTTGCCCACAGGGCCTGGAAACACCATATATTTT. Translated, it gives CASSLPTGPGNTIYF.

This clonotype showed up just a few times. This chain joins TRBV12-3 or TRBV12-4 and TRBJ2-7; 10 bases are shared with TRBD1. The CDR3 is 14 residues long. With V trimmed by 3 bases and J by 5 bases, 4 bases remained unmatched. CDR3 sequence (DNA): TGTGCCAGCAGTTTTGGCGACAGGGGGCACGAGCAGTACTTC. It is translated as CASSFGDRGHEQYF.

V and J are TRBV24-1 and TRBJ1-1, with D perhaps matching TRBD1 (6 bases). Trimming stripped 2 bases from V and 4 bases from J, with 19 bases between. The CDR3 has 17 amino acids. The germline V gene encodes CDR1 KGHDR and CDR2 SFDVKD. CDR3 in amino acids: CATSDSHWQGRVTEAFF. In nucleotides, the CDR3 is TGTGCCACCAGTGATTCGCATTGGCAGGGGAGGGTCACTGAAGCTTTCTTT.

The chain links TRBV20-1 to TRBJ2-1; D might be TRBD2 (5 bases). There are 17 residues in the CDR3. V lost 1 base, J lost 0 bases, and 16 bases lay in between. Germline CDR1 DFQATT, CDR2 SNEGSKA (reference sequence). The CDR3 loop reads CSARVTRLAGSYNEQFF. CDR3 DNA: TGCAGTGCTAGAGTTACGCGGCTAGCTGGCTCCTACAATGAGCAGTTCTTC.

This clonotype was recorded a few times. This may be a read error, as it is one base from a much larger clone. J is TRBJ2-5 and V is TRBV18; D uncertain. This CDR3 has 12 residues. The germline CDR1 and CDR2 sequences are KGHSH and LQKENI. CDR3 DNA sequence: TGTGCCCGCTCACCACCGACGGAGACCCAGTACTTC. Its translation is CARSPPTETQYF.

Points on this clonotype: This sequence may be a read error, since a much larger clone differs from it by one base. This chain connects TRBV27 to TRBJ1-2; no clear D gene. This CDR3 has 14 residues. Germline CDR1 is MNHEY and CDR2 is SMNVEV (reference sequence). CDR3 sequence: CAGSLLGRWETLLF. CDR3 nucleotides: TGTGCCGGCAGTTTATTAGGGCGATGGGAAACACTACTCTTC.

This clonotype was seen repeatedly, ten times or more. The chain is built from TRBV5-1 and TRBJ2-1; 7 bases agree with TRBD2. CDR1 SGHRS and CDR2 YFSETQ come from the germline V gene. The CDR3 has 17 residues. V trimming: 0 bases; J trimming: 4 bases; junction bases outside the gene matches: 10. The CDR3 region is CASSLGASGPLYNEQFF. CDR3 nucleotides: TGCGCCAGCAGCTTGGGGGCTAGCGGACCTTTATACAATGAGCAGTTCTTC.